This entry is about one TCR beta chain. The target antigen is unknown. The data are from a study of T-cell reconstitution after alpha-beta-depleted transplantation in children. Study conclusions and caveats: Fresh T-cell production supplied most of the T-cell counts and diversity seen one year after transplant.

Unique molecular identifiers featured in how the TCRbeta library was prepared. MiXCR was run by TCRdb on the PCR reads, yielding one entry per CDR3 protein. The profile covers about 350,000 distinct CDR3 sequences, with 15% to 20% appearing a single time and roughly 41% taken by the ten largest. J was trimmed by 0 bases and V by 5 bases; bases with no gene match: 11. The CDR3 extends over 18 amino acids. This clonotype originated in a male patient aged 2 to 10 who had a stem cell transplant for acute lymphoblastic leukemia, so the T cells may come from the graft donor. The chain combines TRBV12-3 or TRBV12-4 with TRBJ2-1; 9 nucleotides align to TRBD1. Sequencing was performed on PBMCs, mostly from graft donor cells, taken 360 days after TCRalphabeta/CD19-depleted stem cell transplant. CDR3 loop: CASSPRDRVSYSYNEQFF. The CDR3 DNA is TGTGCCAGCAGTCCCCGGGACAGGGTGTCCTACTCCTACAATGAGCAGTTCTTC.